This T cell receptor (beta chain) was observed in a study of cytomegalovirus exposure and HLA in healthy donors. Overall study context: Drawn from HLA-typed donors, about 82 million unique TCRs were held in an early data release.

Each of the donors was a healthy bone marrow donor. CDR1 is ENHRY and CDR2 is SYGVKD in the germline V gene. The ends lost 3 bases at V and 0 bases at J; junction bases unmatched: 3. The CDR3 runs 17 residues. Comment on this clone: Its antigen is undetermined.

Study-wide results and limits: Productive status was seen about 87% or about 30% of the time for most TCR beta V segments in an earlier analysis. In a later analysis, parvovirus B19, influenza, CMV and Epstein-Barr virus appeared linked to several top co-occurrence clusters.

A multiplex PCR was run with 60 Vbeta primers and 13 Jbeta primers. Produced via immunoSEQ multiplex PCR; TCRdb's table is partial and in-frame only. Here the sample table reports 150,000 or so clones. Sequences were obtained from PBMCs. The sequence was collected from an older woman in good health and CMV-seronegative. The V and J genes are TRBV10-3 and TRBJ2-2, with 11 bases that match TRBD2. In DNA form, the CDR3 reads TGTGCCATCAGTGATGGGACTAGCGGCCCGAACACCGGGGAGCTGTTTTTT. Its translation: CAISDGTSGPNTGELFF.